A single T cell receptor beta chain is shown here with its context. Its specificity is unknown. The data were taken from a study of shared clonotypes between healthy human individuals. Whole-study findings and limits: Exclusively blood specimens were collected; tissue repertoires likely differ.

CDR3 length: 15 residues. Trimming removed 4 bases at V and 0 bases at J, with 13 bases between. Per the germline V gene, CDR1 is ENHRY and CDR2 is SYGVKD. Selected positively for CCR7 and CD45RO-negative, naive CD8 cells excluded terminally differentiated effector memory CD45RA+ cells. Every immunoSEQ plate was one replicate of a subset's evenly spread DNA. Profiling relied on immunoSEQ multiplex PCR, and the TCRdb table lists in-frame clones only, not all of them. The table has some 2,100,000 clones, approximately 94% seen once. Specimen: naive CD8+ T cells from PBMCs. V and J are TRBV10-3 and TRBJ2-7, with no clear D. This TCR was recovered from a man aged 18 to 29 in good health. Some clones in this sample may be carry-over from other donors' samples. CDR3 nucleotide sequence: TGTGCCATCAGTGTGACGAGAAACCACTCCTACGAGCAGTACTTC. It is translated as CAISVTRNHSYEQYF.